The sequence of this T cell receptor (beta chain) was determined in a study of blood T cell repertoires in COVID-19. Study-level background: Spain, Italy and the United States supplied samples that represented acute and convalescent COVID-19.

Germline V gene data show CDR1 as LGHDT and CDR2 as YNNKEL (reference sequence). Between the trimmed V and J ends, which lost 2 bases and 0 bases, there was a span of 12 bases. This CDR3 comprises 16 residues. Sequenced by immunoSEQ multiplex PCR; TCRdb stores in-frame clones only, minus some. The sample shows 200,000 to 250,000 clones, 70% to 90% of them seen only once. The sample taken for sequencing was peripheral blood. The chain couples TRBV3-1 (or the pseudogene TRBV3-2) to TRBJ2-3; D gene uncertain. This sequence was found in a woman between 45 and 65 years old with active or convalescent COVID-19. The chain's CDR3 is CASSQQIRASTDTQYF. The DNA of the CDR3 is TGTGCCAGCAGCCAACAGATCCGAGCGAGCACAGATACGCAGTATTTT.